These T cell receptor beta chains were read from a single sample in a study of blood T cell repertoires in COVID-19. Some clones are missing from TCRdb's copy, which holds only in-frame ones; the method was immunoSEQ multiplex PCR. The sample lists approximately 50,000 clones; around 85% were seen once. Material: peripheral blood. Source of these receptors: a man aged 55 to 69 with acute or convalescent COVID-19. Both conserved end residues are part of each CDR3. The order of the fields is clone size, D gene, J gene, V gene, CDR3 protein, CDR3 DNA. D genes are given only for firm matches. Expanded clones are given a class, and other clones once, few, many or no size at all.

. | . | TRBJ2-3 | TRBV7-9 | CASSLPGGPGNTQYF | TGTGCCAGCAGTCTGCCGGGCGGACCGGGAAATACGCAGTATTTT
. | TRBD1 | TRBJ1-2 | TRBV9 | CASTEMTGGIYGYTF | TGTGCCAGCACCGAAATGACAGGGGGCATCTATGGCTACACCTTC
. | . | TRBJ2-1 | TRBV28 | CASSSPRLSFSRRNEQFF | TGTGCCAGCAGTTCCCCACGGTTGTCCTTTTCCCGGAGGAATGAGCAGTTCTTC
. | TRBD1 | TRBJ1-1 | TRBV4-1 | CASSQEAGGNTEAFF | TGCGCCAGCAGCCAAGAGGCAGGGGGTAACACTGAAGCTTTCTTT
. | . | TRBJ2-3 | TRBV3-1/TRBV3-2 | CASSQPGLDFTDTQYF | TGTGCCAGCAGCCAACCCGGACTGGATTTCACAGATACGCAGTATTTT
. | . | TRBJ2-7 | TRBV12-3/TRBV12-4 | CASSRWAWEQYF | TGTGCCAGCTCGCGTTGGGCCTGGGAGCAGTACTTC
. | . | TRBJ2-1 | TRBV27 | CASRGGTTGYNEQFF | TGTGCCAGCAGGGGCGGGACCACGGGGTACAATGAGCAGTTCTTC
. | TRBD1 | TRBJ1-3 | TRBV28 | CASRTGADTIYF | TGTGCCAGCAGAACAGGGGCGGACACCATATATTTT
. | . | TRBJ1-3 | TRBV4-1 | CASSQDSAVGNTIYF | TGCGCCAGCAGCCAAGATTCGGCGGTTGGAAACACCATATATTTT
. | TRBD2 | TRBJ2-7 | TRBV7-6 | CASSWASGRDTRQYF | TGTGCCAGCAGCTGGGCTAGCGGGCGAGATACGAGGCAGTACTTC
. | . | TRBJ2-7 | TRBV15 | CATSRSYAGSSYEQYF | TGTGCCACCAGCAGATCCTACGCGGGAAGCTCCTACGAGCAGTACTTC
. | . | TRBJ2-2 | TRBV2 | CASRPLATGELFF | TGTGCTTCACGCCCCCTAGCAACCGGGGAGCTGTTTTTT
. | TRBD2 | TRBJ2-7 | TRBV7-8 | CASSLGLAGAEQYF | TGTGCCAGCAGCTTAGGACTAGCGGGAGCCGAGCAGTACTTC
few | . | TRBJ1-3 | TRBV9 | CASSVAGQGRHTIYF | TGTGCCAGCAGCGTAGCTGGGCAGGGTAGGCACACCATATATTTT
. | . | TRBJ1-5 | TRBV10-3 | CAISVDTNQPQHF | TGTGCCATCAGTGTGGACACCAATCAGCCCCAGCATTTT